The rows below give T cell receptor beta chains drawn from one sample of a study of CD8 T cells in Susac syndrome. TCRdb used MiXCR to reprocess the immunoSEQ multiplex PCR reads, holding one entry per CDR3 protein. The table includes around 190,000 distinct CDR3 sequences, about 95% detected once. Sequenced material: CD4+ T cells from PBMCs. These TCRs come from a human donor in good health. The CDR3 runs from the conserved cysteine through the conserved F or W. D genes are given only for firm matches. Rows give clone size only sometimes, using once, few, many, or a class for an expanded clone.

clone size: NA
D gene: NA
V gene: TRBV14
CDR3 length: 14
J gene: TRBJ2-4
CDR3 protein: CASSQDLSSTIQYF
CDR3 DNA: TGTGCCAGCAGCCAAGATCTGAGTAGCACCATTCAGTACTTC

clone size: NA
D gene: TRBD1
V gene: TRBV29-1
CDR3 length: 12
J gene: TRBJ2-7
CDR3 protein: CSVTGQADEQYF
CDR3 DNA: TGCAGCGTGACGGGACAGGCGGACGAGCAGTACTTC

clone size: once
D gene: TRBD1
V gene: TRBV11-2
CDR3 length: 14
J gene: TRBJ2-7
CDR3 protein: CASSTHGQGMKQYF
CDR3 DNA: TGTGCCAGCAGCACCCATGGACAGGGTATGAAGCAGTACTTC

clone size: NA
D gene: NA
V gene: TRBV7-9
CDR3 length: 15
J gene: TRBJ2-7
CDR3 protein: CASRHNGLLSYEQYF
CDR3 DNA: TGTGCCAGCAGGCACAACGGCCTACTCTCCTACGAGCAGTACTTC

clone size: NA
D gene: NA
V gene: TRBV5-1
CDR3 length: 16
J gene: TRBJ2-5
CDR3 protein: CASSHRSGGGQETQYF
CDR3 DNA: TGCGCCAGCAGCCACCGGAGTGGTGGGGGCCAAGAGACCCAGTACTTC

clone size: NA
D gene: NA
V gene: TRBV3-1
CDR3 length: 13
J gene: TRBJ2-7
CDR3 protein: CASSQRGAREQYF
CDR3 DNA: TGTGCCAGCAGCCAACGGGGGGCACGGGAGCAGTACTTC

clone size: NA
D gene: NA
V gene: TRBV5-4
CDR3 length: 16
J gene: TRBJ2-6
CDR3 protein: CASSSGPFSGANVLTF
CDR3 DNA: TGTGCCAGCAGCTCGGGGCCATTCTCTGGGGCCAACGTCCTGACTTTC

clone size: NA
D gene: NA
V gene: TRBV2
CDR3 length: 14
J gene: TRBJ1-4
CDR3 protein: CASSEGTTNEKLFF
CDR3 DNA: TGTGCCAGCAGTGAAGGAACAACTAATGAAAAACTGTTTTTT

clone size: NA
D gene: NA
V gene: TRBV5-8
CDR3 length: 12
J gene: TRBJ2-3
CDR3 protein: CASSFDRYTQYF
CDR3 DNA: TGTGCCAGCAGCTTCGACAGATATACGCAGTATTTT

clone size: NA
D gene: NA
V gene: TRBV15
CDR3 length: 13
J gene: TRBJ2-5
CDR3 protein: CATSRAGKETQYF
CDR3 DNA: TGTGCCACCAGCAGAGCGGGGAAAGAGACCCAGTACTTC

clone size: NA
D gene: NA
V gene: TRBV24-1
CDR3 length: 14
J gene: TRBJ2-4
CDR3 protein: CATSDVLLGYIQYF
CDR3 DNA: TGTGCCACCAGTGACGTCCTCCTGGGTTACATTCAGTACTTC

clone size: NA
D gene: TRBD1
V gene: TRBV7-9
CDR3 length: 14
J gene: TRBJ2-7
CDR3 protein: CASSSDRGPYEQYF
CDR3 DNA: TGTGCCAGCAGCTCAGACAGGGGGCCCTACGAGCAGTACTTC

clone size: NA
D gene: TRBD2
V gene: TRBV5-4
CDR3 length: 15
J gene: TRBJ2-1
CDR3 protein: CASSWEGAGAGEQFF
CDR3 DNA: TGTGCCAGCAGCTGGGAGGGAGCGGGGGCCGGGGAGCAGTTCTTC

clone size: NA
D gene: NA
V gene: TRBV19
CDR3 length: 15
J gene: TRBJ1-5
CDR3 protein: CASSIQPISNQPQHF
CDR3 DNA: TGTGCCAGTAGTATACAACCGATTAGCAATCAGCCCCAGCATTTT

clone size: NA
D gene: TRBD2
V gene: TRBV5-6
CDR3 length: 19
J gene: TRBJ2-5
CDR3 protein: CASSALFGLAGGGQETQYF
CDR3 DNA: TGTGCCAGCAGCGCCTTATTCGGACTAGCGGGAGGTGGGCAAGAGACCCAGTACTTC